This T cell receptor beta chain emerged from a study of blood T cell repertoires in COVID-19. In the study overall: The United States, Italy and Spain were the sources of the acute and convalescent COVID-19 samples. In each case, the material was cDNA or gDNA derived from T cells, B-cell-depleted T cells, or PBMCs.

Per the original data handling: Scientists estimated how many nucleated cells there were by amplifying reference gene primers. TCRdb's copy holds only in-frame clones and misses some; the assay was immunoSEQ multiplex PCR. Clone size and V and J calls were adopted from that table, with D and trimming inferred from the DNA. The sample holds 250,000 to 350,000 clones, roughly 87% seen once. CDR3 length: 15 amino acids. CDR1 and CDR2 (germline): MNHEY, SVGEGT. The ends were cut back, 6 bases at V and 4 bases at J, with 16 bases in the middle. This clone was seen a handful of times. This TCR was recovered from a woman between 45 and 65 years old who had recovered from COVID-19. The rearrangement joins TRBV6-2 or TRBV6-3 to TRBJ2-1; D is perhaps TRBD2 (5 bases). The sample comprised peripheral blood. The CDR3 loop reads CASSHSRGIYNEQFF. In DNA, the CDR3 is TGTGCCAGCAGCCACTCCCGGGGTATATACAATGAGCAGTTCTTC.